Listed below are T cell receptor beta chains from one sample, sequenced in a study of shared clonotypes between healthy human individuals. TCRdb keeps only in-frame clones here, not all; method: immunoSEQ multiplex PCR. The sample lists about 530,000 clones; 90% to 96% were seen once. What was sequenced was naive CD4+ T cells sorted from blood. These receptors were taken from a woman under 40 in good health. The CDR3 runs from the conserved cysteine through the conserved F or W. A D gene is named only where the DNA matches it firmly. Size values are once, few and many counts, or a class for expanded clones, and some rows have none.

clone_size j_call v_call d_call cdr3_nt cdr3_aa
NA TRBJ2-1 TRBV9 NA TGTGCCAGCAGCGATTTCTACAATGAGCAGTTCTTC CASSDFYNEQFF
NA TRBJ2-6 TRBV7-3 NA TGTGCCAGCAGCAGTCCCGGGACATTAACTAGCTCTGGGGCCAACGTCCTGACTTTC CASSSPGTLTSSGANVLTF
NA TRBJ2-1 TRBV14 NA TGTGCCAGCAGCCCCGGGACAAATCTCTACAATGAGCAGTTCTTC CASSPGTNLYNEQFF
NA TRBJ2-7 TRBV5-5 NA TGTGCCAGCAGCTTGGAGTGGGGAACCCCTCGGCAGTACTTC CASSLEWGTPRQYF
NA TRBJ1-1 TRBV11-3 TRBD1 TGTGCCAGCAGCTCAGACAGGGAAGGCACTGAAGCTTTCTTT CASSSDREGTEAFF
NA TRBJ1-2 TRBV5-1 NA TGCGCCAGCAGCTTGGGTGGCAGCGGTAACTATGGCTACACCTTC CASSLGGSGNYGYTF
few TRBJ2-7 TRBV7-9 TRBD1 TGTGCCAGCAGCCCCGACAGGGGGAGATACGAGCAGTACTTC CASSPDRGRYEQYF
NA TRBJ2-7 TRBV28 NA TGTGCCAGCAGTCTCCCCCTTGGCGCCCCGTACGAGCAGTACTTC CASSLPLGAPYEQYF
NA TRBJ2-2 TRBV30 NA TGTGCCTGGTCCCGGGACTTAACCGGGGAGCTGTTTTTT CAWSRDLTGELFF
NA TRBJ2-7 TRBV14 NA TGTGCCAGCAGCCAAGACCCGGCGGGTTACGAGCAGTACTTC CASSQDPAGYEQYF
once TRBJ2-1 TRBV5-4 TRBD1 TGTGCCAGCAGCCAGGGACAGGGGGCTTACAATGAGCAGTTCTTC CASSQGQGAYNEQFF
NA TRBJ2-4 TRBV25-1 NA TGTGCCAGCAGTGGCGGGTTGGGAAACATTCAGTACTTC CASSGGLGNIQYF
NA TRBJ1-2 TRBV19 TRBD1 TGTGCCAGTAGCCCCCGACAGGGGGCGCTTGGCTACACCTTC CASSPRQGALGYTF
NA TRBJ2-3 TRBV4-1 TRBD2 TGCGCCAGCAGCCAATCGGGAGGGTACACAGATACGCAGTATTTT CASSQSGGYTDTQYF
NA TRBJ1-1 TRBV30 TRBD1 TGTGCCTGGACCCGGGACAGGGGGCAAATATGGACTGAAGCTTTCTTT CAWTRDRGQIWTEAFF
NA TRBJ1-1 TRBV6-6 TRBD1 TGTGCCAGTACCACCTACAGGGGGATGGTGAACACTGAAGCTTTCTTT CASTTYRGMVNTEAFF
NA TRBJ1-6 TRBV28 NA TGTGCCAGCAGTCCAGACAGTTATAATTCACCCCTCCACTTT CASSPDSYNSPLHF
NA TRBJ2-2 TRBV28 NA TGTGCCAGCAGTTTGGGAGTGGCCGGGGAGCTGTTTTTT CASSLGVAGELFF
NA TRBJ2-3 TRBV28 NA TGTGCCAGCAGTGGTGGGGCTACCTATACGCAGTATTTT CASSGGATYTQYF
NA TRBJ1-5 TRBV9 NA TGTGCCAGCAGCGTAGTCGGGGAAGGAGGTCCCCAGCATTTT CASSVVGEGGPQHF
NA TRBJ2-7 TRBV2 TRBD2 TGTGCCAGCAGTTCTAGCGGGAGGAGCTCCTACGAGCAGTACTTC CASSSSGRSSYEQYF
NA TRBJ1-1 TRBV5-1 TRBD1 TGCGCCAGCAGACCGGCAGGGGGAAATACTGAAGCTTTCTTT CASRPAGGNTEAFF
NA TRBJ1-5 TRBV30 TRBD1 TGTGCCTGGAGACCCGGGACAGAGGGCAATCAGCCCCAGCATTTT CAWRPGTEGNQPQHF
NA TRBJ2-3 TRBV18 NA TGTGCCAGCTCACCCTTGGGGGTGATGACAGATACGCAGTATTTT CASSPLGVMTDTQYF
NA TRBJ2-5 TRBV7-8 NA TGTGCCAGCAGCTTAGGGCCCAGGGAGACCCAGTACTTC CASSLGPRETQYF
NA TRBJ2-7 TRBV27 NA TGTGCCAGCAGCAGGGAGTACTCCTACGAGCAGTACTTC CASSREYSYEQYF
NA TRBJ1-5 TRBV28 NA TGTGCCAGCAGTTTATTCCCCGCAGGGATAAAAAATCAGCCCCAGCATTTT CASSLFPAGIKNQPQHF
NA TRBJ2-6 TRBV11-2 NA TGTGCCAGCAGTTTAAATACTGGGGCCAACGTCCTGACTTTC CASSLNTGANVLTF
NA TRBJ1-4 TRBV2 NA TGTGCCAGCAGTGTAGTTGCGAATGAAAAACTGTTTTTT CASSVVANEKLFF
NA TRBJ2-7 TRBV4-2 TRBD2 TGTGCCAGCAGCCAAGAGGCTAGCGGGCACACATATAACTCCTACGAGCAGTACTTC CASSQEASGHTYNSYEQYF
NA TRBJ2-7 TRBV11-2 TRBD2 TGTGCCAGCAGCCGGATAGCGGGAGCCTCCTACGAGCAGTACTTC CASSRIAGASYEQYF
once TRBJ1-2 TRBV18 TRBD1 TGTGCCAGCTCACCTCAGGACAGGGATGGCTACACCTTC CASSPQDRDGYTF
NA TRBJ2-7 TRBV7-3 TRBD1 TGTGCCAGCAGCCGCACGGGACAGGGGAACCACGAGCAGTACTTC CASSRTGQGNHEQYF
NA TRBJ2-3 TRBV28 NA TGTGCCAGCACGGGTAGTTCAGATACGCAGTATTTT CASTGSSDTQYF
NA TRBJ2-4 TRBV18 NA TGTGCCAGCTTCCCAACGGGGAAGGCGCTAGCCAAAAACATTCAGTACTTC CASFPTGKALAKNIQYF
once TRBJ2-7 TRBV18 NA TGTGCCAGCTCACCACCGGGGGGCGAGCCCTACGAGCAGTACTTC CASSPPGGEPYEQYF
NA TRBJ2-3 TRBV7-2 NA TGTGCCAGCACCTTAGGGCGTAGGGGGGACGACACAGATACGCAGTATTTT CASTLGRRGDDTDTQYF
once TRBJ2-7 TRBV7-2 NA TGTGCCAGCAGCTCGTGGGGTGGAGAGCAGTACTTC CASSSWGGEQYF
NA TRBJ1-1 TRBV5-1 TRBD1 TGCGCCAGCAGCCCTGGACAGGGGGCCACTGAAGCTTTCTTT CASSPGQGATEAFF
NA TRBJ2-7 TRBV7-8 NA TGTGCCAGCAGCGCCACTCTTGGGCTAGCGCAGCAGTACTTC CASSATLGLAQQYF
few TRBJ2-5 TRBV2 NA TGTGCCAGCAGGGGGTTTGGTAGTGAGACCCAGTACTTC CASRGFGSETQYF
NA TRBJ2-2 TRBV7-3 TRBD2 TGTGCCAGCAGCTTAGGGACTAGCGGGTTGCACGTCACCGGGGAGCTGTTTTTT CASSLGTSGLHVTGELFF
once TRBJ1-2 TRBV6-5 NA TGTGCCAGCAGTCAGGACAGACAAAACTATGGCTACACCTTC CASSQDRQNYGYTF
NA TRBJ2-7 TRBV11-2 NA TGTGCCAGCAGCTTTAGCGTAAACTCCTACGAGCAGTACTTC CASSFSVNSYEQYF
NA TRBJ1-1 TRBV19 NA TGTGCCAGTAGTATTTCCAGGGGGAACACTGAAGCTTTCTTT CASSISRGNTEAFF
NA TRBJ1-5 TRBV15 NA TGTGCCACCAGCAGAGCGGGAGACAGTAATCAGCCCCAGCATTTT CATSRAGDSNQPQHF
NA TRBJ2-5 TRBV5-1 TRBD1 TGCGCCAGCGGAGGACAGGGGCGCGGCCAAGAGACCCAGTACTTC CASGGQGRGQETQYF
NA TRBJ2-3 TRBV28 NA TGTGCCAGCAGTTTTGTGGGGGCGGTGAATACGCAGTATTTT CASSFVGAVNTQYF
NA TRBJ2-1 TRBV10-2 NA TGCGCCAGCAGTGGGGAACCCCTCTTGAATGAGCAGTTCTTC CASSGEPLLNEQFF
NA TRBJ1-6 TRBV10-3 NA TGTGCCGTGGGATCTAATAATTCACCCCTCCACTTT CAVGSNNSPLHF
NA TRBJ2-5 TRBV5-1 TRBD2 TGCGCCAGCAGTTTCGGGGCGGGAGTTCGAGAGCAGTACTTC CASSFGAGVREQYF
NA TRBJ1-2 TRBV4-1 TRBD1 TGCGCCAGCAGCCAGACAGGGAGGAACTATGGCTACACCTTC CASSQTGRNYGYTF
NA TRBJ1-1 TRBV5-4 TRBD1 TGTGCCAGCAGCGACAGCTCAGGGGGCGCGATTTCTTTCTTT CASSDSSGGAISFF
NA TRBJ1-5 TRBV30 TRBD1 TGTGCCTGGAGAGCCGGGACAGGGCAAAATCAGCCCCAGCATTTT CAWRAGTGQNQPQHF
NA TRBJ1-5 TRBV5-8 NA TGTGCCAGCAGCTTGGGACCCTGGGACCAGCCCCAGCATTTT CASSLGPWDQPQHF
NA TRBJ1-4 TRBV4-2 NA TGTGCCAGCAGCCAAGAACGGCAGTTCAATGAAAAACTGTTTTTT CASSQERQFNEKLFF
NA TRBJ2-1 TRBV18 TRBD1 TGTGCCAGCTCACCACGGGACAGGGGCGAGCAGTTCTTC CASSPRDRGEQFF
NA TRBJ2-1 TRBV16 TRBD2 TGTGCCAGCAGCCAAGGGGGGCTAGCGGGAGTCGAAGGGACCTACAATGAGCAGTTCTTC CASSQGGLAGVEGTYNEQFF
NA TRBJ2-7 TRBV27 NA TGTGCCAGCAGTTCTTCCCGGATGGTCTCCTACGAGCAGTACTTC CASSSSRMVSYEQYF
NA TRBJ1-4 TRBV9 TRBD1 TGTGCCAGCAGCGGAGGACAGGGGGTGAGGGAAAAACTGTTTTTT CASSGGQGVREKLFF